The text below deals with one TCR beta chain. Its matching antigen is unknown. Expressed TCRB transcripts were sequenced, since all the RNA that had been isolated was reverse transcribed. Naive, central memory and regulatory T cell samples yielded about 3.9 million reads on average. Generated by immunoSEQ multiplex PCR, the TCRdb table keeps only in-frame clones and is missing some. The sample has hundreds of thousands of clones, approximately 12% seen once; the top ten hold 0.008% to 0.011%. The data were obtained in a study of beta chain features in type 1 diabetes. V shed 0 bases and J 6 bases; nucleotides not matched to a gene: 5. The CDR3 contains 15 residues. Germline-derived CDR1 and CDR2 are SGHTA and FQGNSA. Study-wide results and caveats: Among all four CD4+ subsets, Type 1 diabetes patients had TCRB CDR3s that were moderately but significantly shorter. These data did not resolve whether HLA type affects TCRB rearrangement.

Sequencing used naive CD4+ T cells from blood. The receptor comes from a woman aged 18-29 years with type 1 diabetes. V is TRBV7-2 and J is TRBJ1-5, with 7 bases that match TRBD1. Here the CDR3 DNA reads TGTGCCAGCAGCTTAGCGGCAGGGGGTGGTCAGCCCCAGCATTTT. It codes for CASSLAAGGGQPQHF.